Reported below is one T cell receptor beta chain. The antigen is not known. The sample is drawn from a study of cytomegalovirus exposure and HLA in healthy donors. The CDR3 consists of 11 residues. V gave up 5 bases and J gave up 9 bases, with 8 bases separating them. Germline V gene lookup returns CDR1 SGHAT and CDR2 FQNNGV. Some clones are missing from TCRdb's copy, which holds only in-frame ones; the method was immunoSEQ multiplex PCR. Of 120,000 to 150,000 clones in the sample, 70% to 90% were seen once. Study conclusions and caveats: Cytomegalovirus-associated status was assigned to roughly 160 TCR beta chains.

The sequence was collected from a woman under 30 in good health and CMV-seropositive. The chain is built from TRBV11-2 and TRBJ2-1, with D maybe TRBD2 (5 bases). The sequenced sample consisted of PBMCs. This CDR3 is CASSGGSEQFF. The CDR3 DNA reads as TGTGCCAGCAGCGGTGGGAGTGAGCAGTTCTTC. The full variable domain, with the rest looked up from reference TRBV11-2 and TRBJ2-1, is EAGVAQSPRYKIIEKRQSVAFWCNPISGHATLYWYQQILGQGPKLLIQFQNNGVVDDSQLPKDRFSAERLKGVDSTLKIQPAKLEDSAVYLCASSGGSEQFFGPGTRLTVL.